This T cell receptor (beta chain) was found in a study of T cell responses to AZD1222 COVID-19 vaccine. From germline, CDR1 is SGHRS and CDR2 YFSETQ. V was shortened by 0 bases and J by 2 bases, with 12 bases between the two germline ends. The CDR3 runs 17 residues. The assay was immunoSEQ multiplex PCR, and TCRdb's table has in-frame clones only and misses some. The data contain more than 150,000 clones, around nine tenths of them singletons. The receptor was derived from an adult in good health. The chain employs TRBV5-1 and TRBJ2-6; D possibly corresponds to TRBD1 (5 bases). The sequencing used peripheral blood, collected on day 0 of AZD1222 vaccination. CDR3 in DNA: TGCGCCAGCAGCTTGGGGCAGGGTTTCGCTGGGGCCAACGTCCTGACTTTC. Amino acid sequence: CASSLGQGFAGANVLTF.